The 24 T cell receptor beta chains in this list originate from one sample, sequenced in a study of T cells in pancreatic ductal adenocarcinoma. The table came from immunoSEQ multiplex PCR; TCRdb's copy has only in-frame clones and leaves some out. This sample has approximately 9,000 clones, with around nine tenths found just once. No neoadjuvant therapy was given to the selected pancreatic ductal adenocarcinoma patients before their surgery. The sequenced sample was PBMCs. The receptors originated from a human donor with pancreatic ductal adenocarcinoma.

This chain joins TRBV7-3 and TRBJ1-6, with D unresolved. CDR3 size: 13 residues. V was cut by 1 base and J by 6 bases, with 4 bases left in between. Germline V gives CDR1 SGHTA, CDR2 FQGTGA. Here the CDR3 reads CASSLIRNSPLHF. In nucleotides, the CDR3 is TGTGCCAGCAGCTTAATTCGTAATTCACCCCTCCACTTT.

This clone is a singleton in its sample. The chain employs TRBV5-8 and TRBJ2-7, with TRBD2 as a possible D gene (5 bases). This CDR3 contains 14 residues. Germline loops: CDR1 SGHTS, CDR2 YDEGEE. Trimming stripped 1 base from V and 5 bases from J, with 13 bases between. CDR3 nucleotide sequence: TGTGCCAGCAGCTTGACTAGAGATAGTCACGAGCAGTACTTC. Translation gives CASSLTRDSHEQYF.

The rearrangement links TRBV11-1 to TRBJ1-2; 7 nucleotides line up with TRBD1. The germline V gene has CDR1 SGHAT and CDR2 FQDESV (reference sequence). The length of the CDR3 is 14 residues. V shed 6 bases and J 4 bases; nucleotides not matched to a gene: 8. The CDR3 is CASSPTGQVYGYTF. In nucleotides, the CDR3 is TGTGCCAGCAGTCCGACCGGACAGGTCTATGGCTACACCTTC.

V gene TRBV19 combines with J gene TRBJ1-1; 11 bases match TRBD1. Germline CDR1 reads LNHDA; CDR2 reads SQIVND (reference sequence). The trim removed 5 bases at V and 0 bases at J, leaving 5 bases unmatched. The CDR3 length is 16 residues. As DNA, the CDR3 is TGTGCCAGTAGTCTGCGGACAGGGGGCATGAACACTGAAGCTTTCTTT. Residues: CASSLRTGGMNTEAFF.

The chain uses TRBV5-1 and TRBJ1-1; D gene uncertain. V lost 1 base, J lost 0 bases, and 7 bases lay in between. Germline-derived CDR1 and CDR2 are SGHRS and YFSETQ. The CDR3 contains 14 residues. Here the CDR3 DNA reads TGCGCCAGCAGCTTGCACAGAATGAACACTGAAGCTTTCTTT. Amino acid sequence: CASSLHRMNTEAFF.

The genes are TRBV11-2 and TRBJ2-5, with 11 bases aligning to TRBD1. The germline V gene has CDR1 SGHAT and CDR2 FQNNGV. This CDR3 is 15 amino acids long. The V segment lost 4 bases and the J segment 5 bases; nucleotides outside the gene matches: 6. DNA for the CDR3: TGTGCCAGCAGCTGGGGGACAGGGGGTATTGAGACCCAGTACTTC. This codes for CASSWGTGGIETQYF.

J is TRBJ1-1 and V is TRBV7-9; D gene uncertain. The CDR3 is made up of 11 amino acids. The V and J ends lost 5 bases and 10 bases respectively, with 11 bases between them. Germline assignment: CDR1 SEHNR and CDR2 FQNEAQ (reference sequence). The chain's CDR3 is CASSSGRIAFF. CDR3 nucleotide sequence: TGTGCCAGCAGCAGCGGACGAATAGCTTTCTTT. The complete variable domain, with remaining parts taken from reference TRBV7-9 and TRBJ1-1, reads DTGVSQNPRHKITKRGQNVTFRCDPISEHNRLYWYRQTLGQGPEFLTYFQNEAQLEKSRLLSDRFSAERPKGSFSTLEIQRTEQGDSAMYLCASSSGRIAFFGQGTRLTVV.

This chain links TRBV5-1 with TRBJ2-1; 10 nucleotides line up with TRBD1. CDR1 and CDR2 (germline): SGHRS, YFSETQ. The CDR3 spans 17 residues. After removal of 4 bases from V and 0 bases from J, the junction contained 7 bases not matched to a gene. CDR3: CASSSGTGVSSYNEQFF. The CDR3 bases are TGCGCCAGCAGCAGCGGGACAGGGGTCTCCTCCTACAATGAGCAGTTCTTC.

This chain uses TRBV6-6 with TRBJ2-1, with 11 positions matching TRBD2. This CDR3 contains 14 residues. Looked up from germline, CDR1 is MNHNY and CDR2 is SVGAGI (reference sequence). Trimming cost V 6 bases and J 4 bases; bases outside gene matches: 2. CDR3 region: CASRIAGGYNEQFF. In nucleotides, the CDR3 is TGTGCCAGCAGAATAGCGGGGGGGTACAATGAGCAGTTCTTC.

This chain joins TRBV7-2 and TRBJ2-7; 16 nucleotides line up with TRBD2. Trimming removed 5 bases from V and 9 bases from J; junction bases left unmatched: 7. CDR3 length equals 15 residues. Per the germline V gene, CDR1 is SGHTA and CDR2 is FQGNSA. CDR3 bases: TGTGCCAGCAGCCACAGCGGGACTAGCGGGGGGGTGCAGTACTTC. This translates into CASSHSGTSGGVQYF.

The chain joins TRBV28 to TRBJ1-2, with a weak D call TRBD1 (6 bases). CDR3 length: 13 residues. Trimming pared 10 bases from V and 4 bases from J, leaving 16 bases between. Looked up from germline, CDR1 is MDHEN and CDR2 is SYDVKM. As DNA, the CDR3 is TGTGCCACGGGGGGCGCGCAGGTCTATGGCTACACCTTC. This codes for CATGGAQVYGYTF.

This chain joins TRBV18 and TRBJ1-2; no reliable D call. V lost 3 bases and J lost 2, with 13 bases in between. Germline V gene lookup returns CDR1 KGHSH and CDR2 LQKENI. This CDR3 has 15 residues. This CDR3 is CASSPTEEKNYGYTF. The CDR3 region has the DNA TGTGCCAGCTCACCTACGGAGGAAAAGAACTATGGCTACACCTTC.

The chain combines TRBV18 with TRBJ1-1, with a possible D match to TRBD1 (6 bases). The germline gives CDR1 KGHSH, CDR2 LQKENI. Trimming removed 4 bases at V and 2 bases at J, with 14 bases between. The CDR3 has 15 residues. The CDR3, as DNA: TGTGCCAGCTCACGATTCGGGACAATAAACACTGAAGCTTTCTTT. Amino acids: CASSRFGTINTEAFF.

The chain couples TRBV28 to TRBJ2-7; 16 positions agree with TRBD2. The CDR3 contains 19 residues. CDR1 is MDHEN, CDR2 SYDVKM, per germline. V gave up 6 bases and J gave up 4 bases; unmatched junction bases: 15. The CDR3 is CASRRSPMGLAGGWYEQYF. CDR3 in DNA: TGTGCCAGCAGACGATCTCCGATGGGACTAGCGGGAGGGTGGTACGAGCAGTACTTC. The whole variable domain, filled in from reference TRBV28 and TRBJ2-7, reads DVKVTQSSRYLVKRTGEKVFLECVQDMDHENMFWYRQDPGLGLRLIYFSYDVKMKEKGDIPEGYSVSREKKERFSLILESASTNQTSMYLCASRRSPMGLAGGWYEQYFGPGTRLTVT.

The chain joins TRBV28 to TRBJ1-5, with 9 bases identical to TRBD1. The CDR3 has 13 residues. Germline CDR1 reads MDHEN; CDR2 reads SYDVKM. V lost 10 bases to trimming and J lost 5 bases; unmatched junction nucleotides: 6. CDR3 loop: CATTTGGYQPQHF. CDR3 DNA: TGTGCCACTACCACAGGGGGCTATCAGCCCCAGCATTTT.

The V gene is TRBV28, the J gene TRBJ1-5; 7 bases agree with TRBD1. The junction had 8 bases not matched to a gene; V was cut back by 5 bases and J by 4 bases. Germline V lookup: CDR1 MDHEN, CDR2 SYDVKM. The CDR3 covers 15 residues. The CDR3 coding sequence is TGTGCCAGCAGTCGGGGAGCAGGGGGAAATCAGCCCCAGCATTTT. Protein sequence: CASSRGAGGNQPQHF.

This chain connects TRBV28 to TRBJ1-2; possible D gene TRBD1, 5 bases. The CDR3 is 14 amino acids. From germline, CDR1 is MDHEN and CDR2 SYDVKM. The V end was cut by 5 bases, the J end by 2 bases, with 12 bases between. DNA of the CDR3: TGTGCCAGCAGTACAGGAGGGGACAACTATGGCTACACCTTC. As protein: CASSTGGDNYGYTF.

The gene calls are TRBV6-4 and TRBJ2-1; D is uncertain. Trimming pared 6 bases from V and 4 bases from J, leaving 16 bases between. Germline CDR1 MRHNA, CDR2 SNTAGT. CDR3 length: 15 amino acids. The CDR3 sequence is CASSVIVSAYNEQFF. The CDR3 DNA reads TGTGCCAGCAGCGTTATTGTGAGCGCGTACAATGAGCAGTTCTTC.

The CDR3 DNA follows: TGTGCCAGCAGTTATCGACAGACGAACACCGGGGAGCTGTTTTTT. As protein: CASSYRQTNTGELFF. The J gene is TRBJ2-2, the V gene TRBV6-5, with D possibly being TRBD1 (5 bases). Germline V gene sequence: CDR1 MNHEY, CDR2 SVGAGI. This CDR3 has 15 residues. The germline V and J ends were trimmed by 3 bases and 0 bases, with 8 bases remaining between them.

The chain combines TRBV6-1 with TRBJ2-7, with TRBD2 as a possible D gene (5 bases). V was pared by 2 bases and J by 5 bases, with 13 bases between. The germline V gene has CDR1 MNHNS and CDR2 SASEGT. The CDR3 totals 14 residues. The CDR3 nucleotides read TGTGCCAGCAGTGAAATTTGGGTCGGGGACGAGCAGTACTTC. This translates into CASSEIWVGDEQYF.

V gene TRBV11-3 combines with J gene TRBJ2-7; D is uncertain. Germline CDR1 reads SGHNT; CDR2 reads YENEEA. The CDR3 is 14 amino acids. Trimming left V 2 bases short and J 1 base short, with 9 bases between. CDR3 sequence (DNA): TGTGCCAGCAGCTTAATTACAGCATCCTACGAGCAGTACTTC. It is translated as CASSLITASYEQYF. Supplemented by reference TRBV11-3 and TRBJ2-7, the full variable domain reads EAGVVQSPRYKIIEKKQPVAFWCNPISGHNTLYWYLQNLGQGPELLIRYENEEAVDDSQLPKDRFSAERLKGVDSTLKIQPAELGDSAVYLCASSLITASYEQYFGPGTRLTVT.

The genes are TRBV10-2 and TRBJ2-7; D may be TRBD1 (6 bases). The V gene's germline CDR1 is WSHSY and CDR2 SAAADI. CDR3 size: 15 residues. Trimming took 0 bases from V and 6 from J, leaving 15 bases between them. The CDR3 DNA sequence: TGCGCCAGCAGTGAGTCTGGAGAGGGGGTGGGCGAGCAGTACTTC. Protein: CASSESGEGVGEQYF.

This chain uses TRBV15 with TRBJ2-7; 11 bases map to TRBD1. The ends lost 8 bases at V and 3 bases at J; junction bases unmatched: 9. The CDR3 is made up of 15 amino acids. Germline V gene lookup returns CDR1 LNHNV and CDR2 YYDKDF (reference sequence). The CDR3 nucleotides are TGTGCCACCCCTAGGAACGGGACAGGGGGCTACGAGCAGTACTTC. Residues: CATPRNGTGGYEQYF.

This clone has more than one count but fewer than ten. This sequence joins TRBV7-2 and TRBJ2-7; D not certain. Germline assignment: CDR1 SGHTA and CDR2 FQGNSA. V was pared by 0 bases and J by 3 bases, with 6 bases between. This CDR3 comprises 13 residues. The CDR3, as DNA: TGTGCCAGCAGCTTAGCGAGGTTCTACGAGCAGTACTTC. The encoded protein is CASSLARFYEQYF.